This entry is about one TCR beta chain. The antigen is unknown. At one boundary the junction diverges from the germline segment, which might be a read error. TCRdb called the PCR reads again in MiXCR, with one record for every CDR3 protein. The sample shows some 32,000 distinct CDR3 sequences, 40% to 60% of them seen only once. Documented time point: after preoperative PTX-NDP chemotherapy. Germline-derived CDR1 and CDR2 are SGHVS and FNYEAQ. The CDR3 runs to 14 residues. This sample stems from a study of esophageal squamous cell carcinoma under preoperative chemotherapy. Study-level points and caveats: After paclitaxel-nedaplatin, abundant clones were more likely to contract than amplify.

The V and J genes are TRBV7-6 and TRBJ2-3; D is perhaps TRBD2 (6 bases). Sampling was done from a patient given preoperative chemotherapy. The sequence derives from a human donor with esophageal squamous cell carcinoma. The donor label of this sample is uncertain. The CDR3 bases are TGTCCCAGCTGCGGGGTGGGAGCCACAAACACGCAGTATTTC. The encoded protein is CPSCGVGATNTQYF.